The 19 T cell receptor beta chains below were found in one sample sequenced in a study of OX40 agonist ivuxolimab in advanced cancers. Sequencing used immunoSEQ multiplex PCR; TCRdb keeps in-frame clones, though not all of them. The sample includes about 90,000 clones, around 88% of them seen just once. The sequences come from CD4+ or CD8+ T cells sorted from blood, collected in a trial of the OX40 agonist ivuxolimab. The receptors originated from an adult with an advanced solid tumor such as melanoma, head and neck, liver or kidney cancer.

CDR3 loop: CASSRDINSGNTIYF. The CDR3 bases are TGTGCCAGCAGCCGGGACATCAACTCTGGAAACACCATATATTTT. This rearrangement joins TRBV5-5 to TRBJ1-3; D perhaps matches TRBD1 (6 bases). This CDR3 has 15 residues. The V gene's germline CDR1 is SGHKS and CDR2 YYEKEE (reference sequence). V lost 4 bases to trimming and J lost 0 bases, with 11 bases between them.

V gene TRBV18 combines with J gene TRBJ2-2; 7 bases fit TRBD1. The ends lost 2 bases at V and 4 bases at J; junction bases unmatched: 4. CDR1 KGHSH and CDR2 LQKENI come from the germline V gene. The CDR3 spans 15 residues. CDR3 bases: TGTGCCAGCTCACCAGGGACAGATCTCACCGGGGAGCTGTTTTTT. It yields the protein CASSPGTDLTGELFF.

The chain carries TRBV7-2 and TRBJ1-2, with D possibly matching TRBD1 (5 bases). From germline, CDR1 is SGHTA and CDR2 FQGNSA. V lost 6 bases, J lost 5 bases, and 13 bases lay in between. The CDR3 runs to 13 residues. The CDR3 DNA follows: TGTGCCAGCAGTAAGGACGGGACTTATGGCTACACCTTC. Translation: CASSKDGTYGYTF. The entire variable domain, with the rest obtained from reference TRBV7-2 and TRBJ1-2, is as follows: GAGVSQSPSNKVTEKGKDVELRCDPISGHTALYWYRQSLGQGLEFLIYFQGNSAPDKSGLPSDRFSAERTGGSVSTLTIQRTQQEDSAVYLCASSKDGTYGYTFGSGTRLTVV.

The chain is built from TRBV19 and TRBJ1-2, with 7 bases aligning to TRBD1. The CDR3 is 12 amino acids. J lost 7 bases, V lost 3 bases, and 2 bases had no gene match. Germline CDR1 reads LNHDA; CDR2 reads SQIVND (reference sequence). This CDR3 is CASSMGTAGYTF. In nucleotides, the CDR3 is TGTGCCAGTAGTATGGGGACAGCTGGCTACACCTTC.

The V gene is TRBV5-4, the J gene TRBJ2-5; 9 nucleotides align to TRBD2. After removal of 7 bases from V and 3 bases from J, the junction contained 10 bases not matched to a gene. This CDR3 contains 15 residues. The germline V gene has CDR1 SGHNT and CDR2 YYREEE (reference sequence). The DNA for the CDR3 is TGTGCCAGCCAGGGGCTAGCGGGGTTGAAAGAGACCCAGTACTTC. Residues: CASQGLAGLKETQYF.

The chain is built from TRBV28 and TRBJ2-3; 8 positions agree with TRBD2. Trimming removed 5 bases from V and 4 bases from J; junction bases left unmatched: 8. The CDR3 is made up of 15 amino acids. Looked up from germline, CDR1 is MDHEN and CDR2 is SYDVKM. CDR3 in amino acids: CASSTQTSASDTQYF. The CDR3 DNA sequence: TGTGCCAGCAGTACCCAGACTAGCGCGTCAGATACGCAGTATTTT.

The chain is built from TRBV9 and TRBJ2-1; 7 bases agree with TRBD1. V shed 4 bases and J 7 bases; nucleotides not matched to a gene: 8. The CDR3 sequence is 14 residues long. From germline, CDR1 is SGDLS and CDR2 YYNGEE. The CDR3 spells CASSREGARNEQFF. DNA for the CDR3: TGTGCCAGCAGCCGCGAGGGGGCGAGGAATGAGCAGTTCTTC.

This sequence joins TRBV5-1 and TRBJ1-1, with D perhaps TRBD1 (6 bases). Trimming removed 4 bases at V and 3 bases at J, with 22 bases between. CDR1 is SGHRS, CDR2 YFSETQ, per germline. This CDR3 spans 17 amino acids. In nucleotides, the CDR3 is TGCGCCAGCAGCCGAATTAAAGGTCAGGGGCCGGACACTGAAGCTTTCTTT. This encodes CASSRIKGQGPDTEAFF.

The chain employs TRBV7-9 and TRBJ1-2, with D hard to call. CDR1 and CDR2 from the germline V gene are SEHNR and FQNEAQ (reference sequence). The ends were cut back, 1 base at V and 5 bases at J, with 11 bases in the middle. This CDR3 region has 14 residues. The CDR3 spells CASSLGGLVYGYTF. CDR3 bases: TGTGCCAGCAGCTTAGGAGGGCTCGTGTATGGCTACACCTTC.

The rearrangement links TRBV7-9 to TRBJ1-2, with a possible D match to TRBD1 (5 bases). CDR1 and CDR2 from the germline V gene are SEHNR and FQNEAQ (reference sequence). This CDR3 comprises 14 residues. V was pared by 4 bases and J by 3 bases, with 12 bases between. The CDR3 loop reads CASSSMGGYYGYTF. CDR3 bases: TGTGCCAGCAGCTCGATGGGGGGGTACTATGGCTACACCTTC.

V usage is TRBV11-2 and J usage is TRBJ1-1; a weak D match, TRBD1 (6 bases). The CDR3 is made up of 12 amino acids. The germline V and J ends were trimmed by 8 bases and 4 bases, with 11 bases remaining between them. Germline V lookup: CDR1 SGHAT, CDR2 FQNNGV. In nucleotides, the CDR3 is TGTGCCAGCGGGGGGGCAGGCACTGAAGCTTTCTTT. Its protein is CASGGAGTEAFF.

This chain joins TRBV18 and TRBJ1-5; D unresolved. V gave up 3 bases and J gave up 5 bases, with 11 bases separating them. Germline CDR1 KGHSH, CDR2 LQKENI. This CDR3 comprises 14 residues. The CDR3 DNA sequence: TGTGCCAGCTCACCCAGCGAGACCTATCAGCCCCAGCATTTT. It yields the protein CASSPSETYQPQHF. Drawing the rest from reference TRBV18 and TRBJ1-5, the complete variable domain is NAGVMQNPRHLVRRRGQEARLRCSPMKGHSHVYWYRQLPEEGLKFMVYLQKENIIDESGMPKERFSAEFPKEGPSILRIQQVVRGDSAAYFCASSPSETYQPQHFGDGTRLSIL.

The rearrangement links TRBV28 to TRBJ1-2, with D possibly TRBD1 on 5 matching bases. Germline V gene lookup returns CDR1 MDHEN and CDR2 SYDVKM. Trimming removed 10 bases at V and 8 bases at J, with 17 bases between. This CDR3 is 12 amino acids long. The CDR3 is CAILGDSKGYTF. The CDR3 region has the DNA TGTGCCATTTTGGGGGATTCGAAGGGCTACACCTTC.

The chain employs TRBV4-2 and TRBJ2-1, with 9 positions matching TRBD2. CDR1 and CDR2 from the germline V gene are LGHNA and YNFKEQ. This CDR3 contains 17 residues. The ends lost 1 base at V and 0 bases at J; junction bases unmatched: 4. CDR3 sequence: CASSQGGGGASYNEQFF. CDR3 sequence (DNA): TGTGCCAGCAGCCAAGGTGGCGGGGGGGCCTCCTACAATGAGCAGTTCTTC.

The CDR3 DNA is TGTGCCAGCAGCCGTCAGGCTTACGGTGAAGCTTTCTTT. Protein: CASSRQAYGEAFF. V is TRBV7-3 and J is TRBJ1-1; no clear D. Trimming stripped 5 bases from V and 7 bases from J, with 14 bases between. Per the germline V gene, CDR1 is SGHTA and CDR2 is FQGTGA. The CDR3 loop spans 13 amino acids.

This chain uses TRBV11-2 with TRBJ2-7, with D possibly being TRBD2 (6 bases). The CDR3 is made up of 13 amino acids. Deletions cut 5 bases from V and 2 bases from J, with 10 bases between. Germline V gene data show CDR1 as SGHAT and CDR2 as FQNNGV. This CDR3 reads CASSLQRAYEQYF. The CDR3 coding sequence is TGTGCCAGCAGCCTCCAGCGGGCCTACGAGCAGTACTTC.

The rearrangement links TRBV19 to TRBJ2-2; perhaps D is TRBD1 or TRBD2 (5 bases each). Looked up from germline, CDR1 is LNHDA and CDR2 is SQIVND (reference sequence). V was shortened by 5 bases and J by 1 base, with 11 bases between the two germline ends. The CDR3 totals 15 residues. The CDR3 is CASSPGRGNTGELFF. CDR3 coding DNA: TGTGCCAGTAGTCCGGGACGGGGGAACACCGGGGAGCTGTTTTTT.

The chain joins TRBV28 to TRBJ1-2; a possible D gene is TRBD1 (6 bases). CDR1 and CDR2 from the germline V gene are MDHEN and SYDVKM. The CDR3 has 14 residues. With 6 bases removed from V and 4 bases from J, the gap between germline ends came to 15 bases. The CDR3 is CASRAPGGRYGYTF. CDR3 bases: TGTGCCAGCAGAGCTCCGGGGGGCCGCTATGGCTACACCTTC.

This chain connects TRBV5-1 to TRBJ1-5; the D gene is possibly TRBD1 (5 bases). Trimming removed 5 bases from V and 8 bases from J, with 14 bases in between. Germline CDR1 and CDR2: SGHRS and YFSETQ. This CDR3 is built from 13 residues. For the CDR3, the DNA is TGCGCCAGCAGTCCCCAGGGCGAGGAGCCCCAGCATTTT. Its protein product is CASSPQGEEPQHF.